These 10 T cell receptor beta chains were sequenced from one sample in a study of regulatory T cells in long-lasting Graves disease. Relying on iRepertoire HTBI primers and Arm-PCR of CDR3 regions, the team built TCR beta libraries. TCRdb itself ran the multiplex PCR reads through MiXCR, one entry per CDR3 protein. The sample carries around 510,000 distinct CDR3 sequences, more than 20% recorded once. Indicated time point: persistent/refractory GD, antithyroid drugs over 5 years with positive TRAb. After RNA was extracted from PBMCs, the TCR library was made from it. The sample was peripheral blood mononuclear cells (PBMCs), taken when the disease was refractory, from a patient treated with antithyroid drugs. These receptors originate from a female donor with Graves disease.

V gene TRBV30 combines with J gene TRBJ1-5; D is unresolved. From germline, CDR1 is GTSNPN and CDR2 SVGIG (reference sequence). Trimming removed 0 bases at V and 5 bases at J, with 8 bases between. The CDR3 is 13 amino acids. In DNA, the CDR3 is TGTGCCTGGAGTGTTGGCAGTTATCAGCCCCAGCATTTT. This translates into CAWSVGSYQPQHF.

This clonotype came up many times. CDR3 coding DNA: TGCGCCAGCAGCTTGGCCGGCCATCAAGTCGCTGAAGCTTTCTTT. The encoded protein is CASSLAGHQVAEAFF. J is TRBJ1-1 and V is TRBV5-1; D is undetermined. Germline V gene lookup returns CDR1 SGHRS and CDR2 YFSETQ. The CDR3 extends over 15 amino acids. Trimming pared 0 bases from V and 6 bases from J, leaving 15 bases between.

This sequence joins TRBV7-9 and TRBJ2-7, with 14 nucleotides matching TRBD2. CDR1 is SEHNR and CDR2 is FQNEAQ in the germline V gene (reference sequence). V dropped 2 bases and J dropped 2; count of bases not matched to a gene: 5. The CDR3 is 17 residues long. The CDR3 sequence: CASSLPMTSGRAYEQYF. The CDR3, as DNA: TGTGCCAGCAGCTTACCGATGACTAGCGGGAGGGCCTACGAGCAGTACTTC.

This clonotype was observed many times. The rearrangement joins TRBV7-9 to TRBJ1-1, with a possible D match to TRBD1 (5 bases). The CDR3 spans 14 residues. The V gene lost 1 base and the J gene lost 7 bases, with 13 bases spanning the gap. CDR1 is SEHNR and CDR2 is FQNEAQ in the germline V gene (reference sequence). CDR3 DNA: TGTGCCAGCAGCTTAGGGGGCGAGGGGCGTGAAGCTTTCTTT. It specifies CASSLGGEGREAFF.

V usage is TRBV20-1 and J usage is TRBJ2-2; TRBD2 matches at 8 bases. This CDR3 is 17 amino acids long. Trimming removed 0 bases from V and 4 bases from J; junction bases left unmatched: 10. Germline V gives CDR1 DFQATT, CDR2 SNEGSKA (reference sequence). DNA for the CDR3: TGCAGTGCTAGAGACTTGGGACTAGAAGGGCTCACCGGGGAGCTGTTTTTT. Its protein is CSARDLGLEGLTGELFF.

This chain uses TRBV6-2 or TRBV6-3 with TRBJ2-1; D may be TRBD2 (5 bases). V gave up 5 bases and J gave up 3 bases, with 14 bases separating them. The CDR3 has 15 residues. CDR1 is MNHEY, CDR2 SVGEGT, per germline. The chain's CDR3 is CASSGPSRNYNEQFF. The DNA for the CDR3 is TGTGCCAGCAGTGGCCCTAGCCGCAACTACAATGAGCAGTTCTTC.

As concerns this clonotype: The junction shows a germline mismatch at one end, possibly a read error. This chain joins TRBV27 and TRBJ2-2; 16 bases line up with TRBD2. In germline, CDR1 is MNHEY, CDR2 SMNVEV (reference sequence). This CDR3 is built from 20 residues. CDR3 sequence (DNA): TGTGCTCACAGGGGGATACCACCGGGACTAGCGGGAGGGAACACCGGGGGGCTGTTTTTT. As protein: CAHRGIPPGLAGGNTGGLFF.

Only a few counts were recorded for this clonotype. The gene calls are TRBV6-9 and TRBJ2-5; TRBD2 matches 8 bases. The CDR3 runs to 19 residues. Germline lookup yields CDR1 MNHGY and CDR2 SVAAGI. V dropped 4 bases and J dropped 5; count of bases not matched to a gene: 21. The CDR3 protein is CASSSTSAEYRRKGETQYF. CDR3 bases: TGTGCCAGCAGTTCGACTAGCGCCGAATATAGGAGAAAGGGGGAGACCCAGTACTTC.

This clonotype was seen repeatedly, ten times or more. The rearrangement links TRBV29-1 to TRBJ1-2; D perhaps matches TRBD1 (5 bases). The length of the CDR3 is 13 residues. Germline V gives CDR1 SQVTM, CDR2 ANQGSEA. With 6 bases removed from V and 4 bases from J, the gap between germline ends came to 15 bases. The CDR3 DNA reads TGCAGCGTCCCGGGGGGACGGGGCTATGGCTACACCTTC. This sequence encodes CSVPGGRGYGYTF.

In its sample, this clonotype was seen a few times. The chain is built from TRBV6-1 and TRBJ1-1; the match to TRBD1 covers 9 bases. The germline V gene has CDR1 MNHNS and CDR2 SASEGT. The trim removed 7 bases at V and 7 bases at J, leaving 7 bases unmatched. This CDR3 region has 13 residues. CDR3 coding DNA: TGTGCCAGCACCCGGACAGGGGCACATGAAGCTTTCTTT. Protein: CASTRTGAHEAFF.